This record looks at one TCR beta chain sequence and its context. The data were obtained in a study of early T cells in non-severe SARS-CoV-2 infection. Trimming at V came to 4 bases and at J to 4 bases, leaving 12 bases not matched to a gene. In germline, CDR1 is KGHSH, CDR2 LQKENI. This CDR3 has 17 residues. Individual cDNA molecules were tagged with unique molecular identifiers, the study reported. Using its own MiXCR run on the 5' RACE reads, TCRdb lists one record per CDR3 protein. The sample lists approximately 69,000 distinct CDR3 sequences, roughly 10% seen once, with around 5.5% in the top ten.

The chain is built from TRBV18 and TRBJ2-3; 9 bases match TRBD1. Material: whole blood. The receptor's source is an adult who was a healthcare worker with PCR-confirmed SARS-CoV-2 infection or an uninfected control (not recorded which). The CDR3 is CASSQSRDRVGADTQYF. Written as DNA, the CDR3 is TGTGCCAGCTCACAAAGCCGGGACAGGGTCGGTGCAGATACGCAGTATTTT.